This T cell receptor (beta chain) was recorded in a study of blood T cells in healthy people across ages. For the second PCR, which ran for about 6 to 11 cycles, a sample-barcoded 5' primer and a J-beta primer mix were used. A single record per CDR3 protein comes from TCRdb applying MiXCR to the 5' RACE reads. The sample holds 650,000 or so distinct CDR3 sequences; about 51% are singletons and the top ten take about 14%. CDR3 length equals 17 residues. Germline V lookup: CDR1 SQVTM, CDR2 ANQGSEA. V lost 3 bases and J lost 0; bases outside the gene matches: 7. The count of this clonotype is one. Donors gave roughly 10 milliliters of peripheral blood apiece.

The chain combines TRBV29-1 with TRBJ2-6; 8 bases align to TRBD1. This clonotype was obtained from an elderly woman in good health. Sequencing was performed on blood. CDR3 nucleotide sequence: TGCAGCGTTGAGGACAGGGATCCCAGCTCTGGGGCCAACGTCCTGACTTTC. It encodes CSVEDRDPSSGANVLTF.